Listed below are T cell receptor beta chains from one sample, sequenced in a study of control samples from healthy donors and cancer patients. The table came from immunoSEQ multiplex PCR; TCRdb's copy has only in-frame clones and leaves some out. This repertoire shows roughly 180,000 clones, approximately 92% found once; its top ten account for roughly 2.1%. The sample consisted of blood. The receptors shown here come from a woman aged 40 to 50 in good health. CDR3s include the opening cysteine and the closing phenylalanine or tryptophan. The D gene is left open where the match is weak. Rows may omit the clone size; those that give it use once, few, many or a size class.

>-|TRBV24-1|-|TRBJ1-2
CATSDGRGYGYTF
TGTGCCACCAGTGACGGACGGGGCTATGGCTACACCTTC
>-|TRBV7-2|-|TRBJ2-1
CASSRTLSYNEQFF
TGTGCCAGCAGTCGCACGTTGTCCTACAATGAGCAGTTCTTC
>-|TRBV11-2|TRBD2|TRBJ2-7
CASSSLSGVGAYEQYF
TGTGCCAGCAGCTCACTTAGCGGGGTCGGAGCTTACGAGCAGTACTTC
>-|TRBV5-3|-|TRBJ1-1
CARSFGRKDTEAFF
TGTGCCAGAAGCTTCGGCAGGAAGGACACTGAAGCTTTCTTT
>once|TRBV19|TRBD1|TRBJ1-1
CASTLRGTGVTEAFF
TGTGCCAGTACCTTAAGAGGGACAGGGGTCACTGAAGCTTTCTTT
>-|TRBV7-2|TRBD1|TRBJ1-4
CASSLTGTAKLNEKLFF
TGTGCCAGCAGCCTCACCGGGACAGCCAAGCTTAATGAAAAACTGTTTTTT
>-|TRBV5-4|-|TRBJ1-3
CASSLAEAGGNTIYF
TGTGCCAGCAGCTTGGCCGAGGCAGGTGGAAACACCATATATTTT
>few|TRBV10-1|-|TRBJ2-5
CASSESAGVETQYF
TGCGCCAGCAGTGAGTCAGCCGGGGTCGAGACCCAGTACTTC
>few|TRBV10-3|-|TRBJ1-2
CAINDRDDNYGYTF
TGTGCCATCAACGACCGGGACGATAACTATGGCTACACCTTC
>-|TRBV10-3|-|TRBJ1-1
CASNSGNLNTEAFF
TGTGCCAGTAACTCAGGAAACCTGAACACTGAAGCTTTCTTT
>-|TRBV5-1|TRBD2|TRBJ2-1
CASSYGTSGDEQFF
TGCGCCAGCAGCTACGGGACTAGCGGGGATGAGCAGTTCTTC
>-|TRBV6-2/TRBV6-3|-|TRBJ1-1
CASSYSSQNTEAFF
TGTGCCAGCAGTTACTCATCCCAGAACACTGAAGCTTTCTTT
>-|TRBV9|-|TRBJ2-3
CASSPGPSPDTQYF
TGTGCCAGCAGCCCCGGACCAAGCCCAGATACGCAGTATTTT
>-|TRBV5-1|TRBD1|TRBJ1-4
CASSPAQGEHEKLFF
TGCGCCAGCAGCCCGGCCCAGGGGGAGCACGAAAAACTGTTTTTT
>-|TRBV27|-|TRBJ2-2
CASGPQEWPFYGELFF
TGTGCCAGCGGCCCCCAGGAGTGGCCCTTTTACGGGGAGCTGTTTTTT
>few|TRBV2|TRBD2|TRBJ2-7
CASSHTSGGSYEQYF
TGTGCCAGCAGCCACACTAGCGGGGGATCCTACGAGCAGTACTTC
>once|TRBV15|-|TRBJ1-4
CATHFGGRYLDEKLFF
TGTGCCACCCACTTCGGAGGGCGATACTTAGATGAAAAACTGTTTTTT
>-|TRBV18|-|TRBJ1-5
CASSASGGNQPQHF
TGTGCCAGCTCTGCCTCTGGGGGGAATCAGCCCCAGCATTTT
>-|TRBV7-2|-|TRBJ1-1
CASSLSNTEAFF
TGTGCCAGCAGCTTATCAAACACTGAAGCTTTCTTT
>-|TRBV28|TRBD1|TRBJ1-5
CASRFTGASNQPQHF
TGTGCCAGCAGATTCACAGGGGCGAGCAATCAGCCCCAGCATTTT
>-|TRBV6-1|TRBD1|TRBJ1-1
CASRGQGGTNTEAFF
TGTGCCAGCAGGGGACAGGGGGGAACGAACACTGAAGCTTTCTTT
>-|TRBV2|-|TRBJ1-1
CASSTQGPNTEAFF
TGTGCCAGCAGTACACAGGGCCCGAACACTGAAGCTTTCTTT
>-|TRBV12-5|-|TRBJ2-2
CASGSLQIAGELFF
TGTGCTAGTGGTTCCCTCCAAATTGCCGGGGAGCTGTTTTTT
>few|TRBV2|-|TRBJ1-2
CASSENGYTF
TGTGCCAGCAGTGAGAATGGCTACACCTTC
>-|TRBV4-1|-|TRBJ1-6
CASSLEDTSNNSPLHF
TGCGCCAGCAGCCTCGAGGACACCAGCAATAATTCACCCCTCCACTTT
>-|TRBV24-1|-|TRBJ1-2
CATRGPEGYTF
TGTGCCACCAGGGGCCCGGAGGGCTACACCTTC
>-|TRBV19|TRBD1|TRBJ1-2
CASIYRTGGVYGYTF
TGTGCCAGTATCTACAGGACAGGGGGCGTCTATGGCTACACCTTC
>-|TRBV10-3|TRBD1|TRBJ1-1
CAISENRGTEAFF
TGTGCCATCAGTGAGAACAGGGGCACTGAAGCTTTCTTT
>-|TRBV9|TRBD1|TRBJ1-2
CASSVGQGANGYTF
TGTGCCAGCAGCGTCGGACAGGGGGCAAATGGCTACACCTTC
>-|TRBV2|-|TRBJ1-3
CASSGGSGNTIYF
TGTGCCAGCAGTGGGGGCTCGGGAAACACCATATATTTT
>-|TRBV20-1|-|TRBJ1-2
CSAALTEGVTF
TGCAGTGCTGCCTTGACAGAGGGGGTCACCTTC
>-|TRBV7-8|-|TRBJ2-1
CASSHSYNEQFF
TGTGCCAGCAGCCACAGTTACAATGAGCAGTTCTTC
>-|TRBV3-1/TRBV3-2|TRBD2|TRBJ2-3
CASTGGGAFTDTQYF
TGTGCCAGCACTGGCGGGGGGGCCTTTACAGATACGCAGTATTTT